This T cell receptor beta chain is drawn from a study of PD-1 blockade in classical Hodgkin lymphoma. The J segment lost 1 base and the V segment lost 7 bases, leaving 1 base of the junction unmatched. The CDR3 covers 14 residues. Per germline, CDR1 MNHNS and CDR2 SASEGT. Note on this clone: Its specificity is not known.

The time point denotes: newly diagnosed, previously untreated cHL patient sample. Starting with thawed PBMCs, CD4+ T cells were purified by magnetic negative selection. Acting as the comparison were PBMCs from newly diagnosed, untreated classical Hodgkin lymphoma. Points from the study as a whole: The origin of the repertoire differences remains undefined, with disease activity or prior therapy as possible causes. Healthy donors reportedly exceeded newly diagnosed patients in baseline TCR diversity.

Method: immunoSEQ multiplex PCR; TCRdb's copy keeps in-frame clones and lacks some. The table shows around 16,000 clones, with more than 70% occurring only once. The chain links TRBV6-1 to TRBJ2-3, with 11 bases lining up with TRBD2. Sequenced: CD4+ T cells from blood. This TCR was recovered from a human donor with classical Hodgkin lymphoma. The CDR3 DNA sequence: TGTGCCAGCATACTAGCGGGGGGCACAGATACGCAGTATTTT. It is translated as CASILAGGTDTQYF.